Presented here are 9 T cell receptor beta chains from one specimen sequenced in a study of T cell responses to AZD1222 COVID-19 vaccine. The table came from immunoSEQ multiplex PCR; TCRdb's copy has only in-frame clones and leaves some out. The sample consists of around 100,000 clones, 85% of them appearing once. The sample consisted of peripheral blood, taken 28 days after the second AZD1222 dose. These receptors were obtained from an adult who received the AZD1222 COVID-19 vaccine.

The CDR3 protein is CASSYRQGEKLFF. In nucleotides, the CDR3 is TGTGCCAGCAGTTACCGTCAGGGGGAAAAACTGTTTTTT. The chain employs TRBV6-6 and TRBJ1-4; D is perhaps TRBD1 (6 bases). Germline CDR1 is MNHNY and CDR2 is SVGAGI (reference sequence). This CDR3 region has 13 residues. V gave up 2 bases and J gave up 8 bases, with 9 bases separating them.

The V call is TRBV29-1, the J call TRBJ2-3, with D unclear. V lost 4 bases, J lost 6 bases, and 23 bases lay in between. There are 16 residues in the CDR3. Germline values: CDR1 SQVTM, CDR2 ANQGSEA. CDR3: CSVVGLGRLEGDTQYF. Here the CDR3 DNA reads TGCAGCGTTGTGGGGTTAGGGCGATTGGAAGGGGATACGCAGTATTTT.

The chain carries TRBV7-2 and TRBJ2-1, with 7 bases fitting TRBD2. From germline, CDR1 is SGHTA and CDR2 FQGNSA. J gave up 7 bases and V 5 bases, and 8 bases lay outside the gene matches. The CDR3 consists of 14 residues. The CDR3 protein is CASSDGLVKNEQFF. CDR3 coding DNA: TGTGCCAGCAGCGACGGACTAGTTAAGAATGAGCAGTTCTTC.

This chain joins TRBV11-3 and TRBJ1-1, with D possibly matching TRBD1 (6 bases). This CDR3 has 14 residues. V gave up 1 base and J gave up 4 bases, with 10 bases separating them. CDR1 SGHNT and CDR2 YENEEA come from the germline V gene. The CDR3 reads CASSLGRGATEAFF. The CDR3 DNA follows: TGTGCCAGCAGCTTAGGCCGGGGGGCCACTGAAGCTTTCTTT.

The V call is TRBV7-8, the J call TRBJ2-2; D gene uncertain. V was shortened by 2 bases and J by 3 bases, with 10 bases between the two germline ends. CDR1 SGHVS and CDR2 FQNEAQ come from the germline V gene. The CDR3 runs 15 residues. CDR3 in amino acids: CASSLFIRDTGELFF. The CDR3 coding sequence is TGTGCCAGCAGCTTATTCATCCGGGACACCGGGGAGCTGTTTTTT.

The rearrangement uses TRBV28 and TRBJ2-3, with D perhaps TRBD2 (6 bases). The CDR3 runs 15 residues. Germline CDR1 is MDHEN and CDR2 is SYDVKM. Trimming removed 5 bases at V and 2 bases at J, with 14 bases between. CDR3 residues: CASSTGTLNTDTQYF. The DNA of the CDR3 is TGTGCCAGCAGTACCGGGACTCTGAACACAGATACGCAGTATTTT.

In DNA, the CDR3 is TGTGCCACCAGCCGACAGAGGAACACCGGGGAGCTGTTTTTT. It yields the protein CATSRQRNTGELFF. This rearrangement joins TRBV15 to TRBJ2-2, with D perhaps TRBD1 (5 bases). Per the germline V gene, CDR1 is LNHNV and CDR2 is YYDKDF (reference sequence). CDR3 length equals 14 residues. The V end lost 5 bases, the J end lost 1 base, and 8 bases lay between the germline ends.

The CDR3 here is CASSESARGTQYF. The CDR3 nucleotides read TGTGCCAGCAGTGAAAGTGCCCGGGGAACCCAGTACTTC. This sequence joins TRBV6-1 and TRBJ2-5, with D maybe TRBD2 (5 bases). This CDR3 spans 13 amino acids. V was trimmed by 2 bases and J by 8 bases, leaving 12 bases between them. CDR1 MNHNS and CDR2 SASEGT come from the germline V gene.

The chain recombines TRBV5-1 with TRBJ2-7; 10 nucleotides line up with TRBD1. The ends lost 0 bases at V and 5 bases at J; junction bases unmatched: 8. Germline V gene sequence: CDR1 SGHRS, CDR2 YFSETQ. This CDR3 is built from 16 residues. The DNA for the CDR3 is TGCGCCAGCAGCTTGGGCTGGACCGGGACAGGGGACGAGCAGTACTTC. It codes for CASSLGWTGTGDEQYF. The whole variable domain, remainder taken from reference TRBV5-1 and TRBJ2-7, is KAGVTQTPRYLIKTRGQQVTLSCSPISGHRSVSWYQQTPGQGLQFLFEYFSETQRNKGNFPGRFSGRQFSNSRSEMNVSTLELGDSALYLCASSLGWTGTGDEQYFGPGTRLTVT.